The rows below give T cell receptor beta chains drawn from one sample of a study of post-analysis software for immune sequencing data. One entry per CDR3 protein results from TCRdb running MiXCR on the PCR reads. The table includes about half a million distinct CDR3 sequences, roughly 45% detected once. The sequencing input was blood. These receptors originate from a girl aged 10-17 years with multiple sclerosis. CDR3s include the opening cysteine and the closing phenylalanine or tryptophan. The D gene is left open where the match is weak. Not all rows give a size; the values are once, few, many and, for expanded clones, a class.

TRBD1 few TRBJ2-7 TRBV20-1 CSARDAPGQGSYEQYF
TRBD2 NA TRBJ2-3 TRBV11-2 CASSPGRARTDTQYF
NA NA TRBJ2-1 TRBV29-1 CSGETSIEQFF
TRBD2 NA TRBJ2-3 TRBV20-1 CSARDGVVTSGPNTQYF
NA many TRBJ2-3 TRBV27 CASNTGLLANTQYF
NA many TRBJ1-2 TRBV3-1 CASSPGTHFSRRNPYGYTF
TRBD2 NA TRBJ2-7 TRBV20-1 CSAPRLSGGLAYEQYF
NA few TRBJ2-1 TRBV20-1 CSARDQAGAYNEQFF
TRBD1 few TRBJ2-7 TRBV5-1 CASSLGGTGAGEQYF
TRBD1 NA TRBJ2-5 TRBV25-1 CASSRTGGADEQYF
NA NA TRBJ2-1 TRBV18 CASSRGAGANEQFF
TRBD2 once TRBJ2-3 TRBV9 CASSVPSGLAAADTQYF
NA NA TRBJ1-1 TRBV6-1 CASSETTRHTEAFF
NA NA TRBJ1-5 TRBV4-1 CASSQVRVNQPQHF
NA NA TRBJ1-1 TRBV29-1 CSANNDEAFF
NA NA TRBJ2-3 TRBV9 CASSVESSSPGDTQYF
TRBD1 NA TRBJ2-3 TRBV7-2 CASSSRATGWADTQYF
TRBD2 once TRBJ2-7 TRBV28 CASSRLTSGTNYEQYF
TRBD1 NA TRBJ1-2 TRBV11-3 CASSQPRDRGRYGYTF
NA NA TRBJ1-2 TRBV29-1 CSVDGLDGYGYTF
NA NA TRBJ1-4 TRBV5-1 CASSLDPGFAEKLFF
NA NA TRBJ1-4 TRBV20-1 CSARDAATNEKLFF
TRBD1 NA TRBJ1-5 TRBV25-1 CANSEGQGEGQPQHF
TRBD2 NA TRBJ2-7 TRBV2 CASSEALGLTTYEQYF
TRBD1 few TRBJ1-5 TRBV10-3 CATRQGRQPQHF
NA NA TRBJ1-4 TRBV6-2/TRBV6-3 CASSFGRPNEKLFF
TRBD1 few TRBJ2-1 TRBV6-1 CASNRRGNTGAAYNEQFF
TRBD1 NA TRBJ2-3 TRBV12-3/TRBV12-4 CASRRGQGSPDTQYF
TRBD1 NA TRBJ2-7 TRBV7-9 CASSSGQGTRYEQYF
TRBD2 few TRBJ2-1 TRBV25-1 CASSEYRLAGEQFF
TRBD1 NA TRBJ1-1 TRBV6-5 CASLTGDFTEAFF
TRBD2 few TRBJ2-1 TRBV7-3 CASSLMTSGSSSWFF
NA NA TRBJ1-2 TRBV19 CASSIPQWNGVGYTF
NA NA TRBJ2-1 TRBV5-1 CASSLSQLLIPGEQFF
NA few TRBJ2-3 TRBV29-1 CSVDSSDTQYF
NA NA TRBJ2-5 TRBV20-1 CSARDPGQETQYF
TRBD1 NA TRBJ2-7 TRBV15 CATSGDRGLEQYF
NA NA TRBJ2-7 TRBV7-9 CASSFNVYEQYF